This T cell receptor (beta chain) originates from a study of T cell responses to AZD1222 COVID-19 vaccine. In regard to this clone: Its specificity is not known.

Sequencing was performed with immunoSEQ multiplex PCR; in TCRdb, only in-frame clones are kept and a portion is missing. Of about 190,000 clones listed, roughly nine tenths were seen once; the top ten hold about 6.9%. CDR3 length: 16 amino acids. The V gene end was trimmed by 1 base and the J gene end by 7 bases; junction bases not matched to a gene: 8. The V gene's germline CDR1 is LNHDA and CDR2 SQIVND (reference sequence). Notes on the study in general: White British donors predominated, females outnumbered males, and clonal diversity was possibly underestimated.

This clonotype originated in an adult in good health. Sequenced material: peripheral blood, taken on day 0 of AZD1222 vaccination. The chain recombines TRBV19 with TRBJ2-1; TRBD1 matches 9 bases. The CDR3 sequence is CASSIGNRGLRNEQFF. The CDR3 nucleotides are TGTGCCAGTAGTATAGGGAACAGGGGGCTTAGGAATGAGCAGTTCTTC. The whole variable domain, remainder taken from reference TRBV19 and TRBJ2-1, is DGGITQSPKYLFRKEGQNVTLSCEQNLNHDAMYWYRQDPGQGLRLIYYSQIVNDFQKGDIAEGYSVSREKKESFPLTVTSAQKNPTAFYLCASSIGNRGLRNEQFFGPGTRLTVL.